The 8 T cell receptor beta chains presented below share a single source sample, sequenced in a study of CD8 T cells in ankylosing spondylitis. Whole-study results and caveats: The study identified a TCR beta motif of about eight highly homologous variants that appeared characteristic of ankylosing spondylitis blood.

These receptors have no identified antigens. TCRdb processed the 5' RACE reads anew with MiXCR; each CDR3 protein has one entry. The profile shows a few hundred thousand distinct CDR3 sequences, less than 10% of them singletons. Sequences were obtained from blood, either unsorted or a sorted T cell fraction (not recorded which). Source of these receptors: a male donor with ankylosing spondylitis.

The CDR3 reads CASSPPNGNTIYF. CDR3 in DNA: TGTGCCAGCTCACCACCAAATGGAAACACCATATATTTT. V and J are TRBV18 and TRBJ1-3; D gene uncertain. CDR3 length equals 13 residues. The germline gives CDR1 KGHSH, CDR2 LQKENI. Trimming removed 0 bases from V and 3 bases from J, with 3 bases in between. The full variable domain, rest sourced from reference TRBV18 and TRBJ1-3, is NAGVMQNPRHLVRRRGQEARLRCSPMKGHSHVYWYRQLPEEGLKFMVYLQKENIIDESGMPKERFSAEFPKEGPSILRIQQVVRGDSAAYFCASSPPNGNTIYFGEGSWLTVV.

The rearrangement uses TRBV7-9 and TRBJ2-5; D might be TRBD2 (6 bases). This CDR3 has 14 amino acids. The germline CDR1 and CDR2 sequences are SEHNR and FQNEAQ (reference sequence). V lost 8 bases and J lost 5, with 18 bases in between. The CDR3 DNA reads TGTGCCAGCGGGTCGGGGGAGGCCCGGGAGACCCAGTACTTC. It encodes CASGSGEARETQYF.

This clonotype has at least ten counts. The V call is TRBV28, the J call TRBJ2-7; possible D gene TRBD1, 6 bases. The CDR3 is 11 residues long. Deletions cut 6 bases from V and 6 bases from J, with 9 bases between. Germline CDR1 reads MDHEN; CDR2 reads SYDVKM. Written as DNA, the CDR3 is TGTGCCAGCAGATTCAGGGGCGAGCAGTACTTC. This encodes CASRFRGEQYF.

This clonotype showed up just a few times. This CDR3 is CASSPSLPGGTDTQYF. CDR3 nucleotides: TGTGCCAGCAGCCCCTCCCTCCCGGGGGGCACAGATACGCAGTATTTT. The chain employs TRBV7-3 and TRBJ2-3; D possibly corresponds to TRBD2 (6 bases). Germline V lookup: CDR1 SGHTA, CDR2 FQGTGA. The CDR3 has 16 residues. Between the trimmed V and J ends, which lost 5 bases and 1 base, there was a span of 16 bases.

This clonotype was found a few times. The chain employs TRBV20-1 and TRBJ2-7; perhaps TRBD2 as D (6 bases). V gave up 1 base and J gave up 6 bases, with 10 bases separating them. Germline V gene lookup returns CDR1 DFQATT and CDR2 SNEGSKA (reference sequence). This CDR3 is built from 12 residues. Here the CDR3 reads CSARGGGLEQYF. The CDR3 DNA reads as TGCAGTGCTAGAGGTGGAGGGCTCGAGCAGTACTTC.

This clonotype came up a few times. The chain uses TRBV7-2 and TRBJ2-5, with 9 bases lining up with TRBD1. The CDR3 totals 14 residues. Unmatched junction bases numbered 1, after V lost 5 bases and J lost 0 bases. Per germline, CDR1 SGHTA and CDR2 FQGNSA. Written as DNA, the CDR3 is TGTGCCAGCAGCGGGACAGGGAACCAAGAGACCCAGTACTTC. Its translation: CASSGTGNQETQYF.

This clonotype was counted only a few times. The gene calls are TRBV5-1 and TRBJ2-3, with 10 bases aligning to TRBD2. Per germline, CDR1 SGHRS and CDR2 YFSETQ. The CDR3 totals 16 residues. V lost 0 bases, J lost 1 base, and 2 bases stayed unmatched. The CDR3 coding sequence is TGCGCCAGCAGCTTGGCTAGCGGGAGCGGCACAGATACGCAGTATTTT. It specifies CASSLASGSGTDTQYF.

This clonotype appeared many times. V and J are TRBV25-1 and TRBJ1-6; 7 nucleotides align to TRBD1. The CDR3 sequence is 14 residues long. The V and J ends lost 5 bases and 8 bases, in that order; junction bases with no gene match: 6. The germline CDR1 and CDR2 sequences are MGHDK and SYGVNS. CDR3 in amino acids: CASSSGTVDSPLHF. As DNA, the CDR3 is TGTGCCAGCAGTTCCGGGACAGTAGATTCACCCCTCCACTTT.